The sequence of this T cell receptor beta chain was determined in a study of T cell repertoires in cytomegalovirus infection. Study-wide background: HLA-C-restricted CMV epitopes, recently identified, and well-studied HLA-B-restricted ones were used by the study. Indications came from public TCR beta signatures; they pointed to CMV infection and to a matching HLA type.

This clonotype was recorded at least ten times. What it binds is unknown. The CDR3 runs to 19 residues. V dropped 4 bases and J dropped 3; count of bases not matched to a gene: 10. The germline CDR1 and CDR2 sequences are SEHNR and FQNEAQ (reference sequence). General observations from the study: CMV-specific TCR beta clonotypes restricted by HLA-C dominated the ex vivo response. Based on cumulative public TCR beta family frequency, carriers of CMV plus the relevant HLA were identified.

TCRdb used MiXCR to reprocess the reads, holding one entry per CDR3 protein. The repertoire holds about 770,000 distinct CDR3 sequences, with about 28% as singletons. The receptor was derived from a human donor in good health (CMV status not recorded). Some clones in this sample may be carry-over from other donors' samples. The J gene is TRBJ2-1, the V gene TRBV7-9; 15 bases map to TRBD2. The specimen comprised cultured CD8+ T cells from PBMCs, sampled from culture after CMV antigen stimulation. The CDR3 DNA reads TGTGCCAGCAGCTCCTGGACTAGCGGGGGGGCAAAAAGCTACAATGAGCAGTTCTTC. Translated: CASSSWTSGGAKSYNEQFF.